This entry lists 18 T cell receptor beta chains sequenced from one sample in a study of T cells in women clearing cervical HPV infection. Repertoires were generated with immunoSEQ multiplex PCR, while TCRdb's copy carries only in-frame clones and drops some. Here the sample table reports about 30,000 clones. Material for sequencing was blood buffy coat. The source of these receptors is a woman aged 18 to 75 with a cervical HPV16 infection that either progressed to CIN3+ or cleared (not recorded which).

Of note for this clone: With the read ending 3 residues before the CDR3 end, the germline J gene is used to fill in that end. The V call is TRBV27, the J call TRBJ2-7; 10 bases fit TRBD1. The V segment lost 4 bases and the J segment 2 bases; nucleotides outside the gene matches: 5. This CDR3 region has 15 residues. Germline CDR1 reads MNHEY; CDR2 reads SMNVEV (reference sequence). The CDR3 loop is CASSSAGTGAYEQYF. Partial CDR3 DNA: TGTGCCAGCAGTTCCGCCGGGACAGGGGCCTACGAG.

In the case of this clone: Read data end 3 residues before the CDR3 end; the end is taken from the germline J gene. The chain employs TRBV7-9 and TRBJ1-3, with 9 nucleotides matching TRBD1. This CDR3 is built from 15 residues. V shed 4 bases, J shed 3 bases, and the junction held 4 bases outside the gene matches. Per germline, CDR1 SEHNR and CDR2 FQNEAQ (reference sequence). The part of the CDR3 DNA that was read is TGTGCCAGCAGCTCGGGGGACAGGGATGGAAACACC. This codes for CASSSGDRDGNT. The CDR3 as a whole reads CASSSGDRDGNTIYF.

Comment on this clone: The CDR3 extends 3 residues past the end of the read, so its final part is completed from the germline J gene. The chain links TRBV2 to TRBJ2-5, with 10 nucleotides matching TRBD1. This CDR3 has 15 residues. Germline V gene lookup returns CDR1 SNHLY and CDR2 FYNNEI. The junction had 9 bases not matched to a gene; V was cut back by 6 bases and J by 5 bases. CDR3 sequence reads: CASSSRTGGTETQYF. The part of the CDR3 DNA that was read is TGTGCCAGCAGCAGCAGGACAGGGGGGACGGAGACC.

As for this clone: The read is 3 residues too short to cover the CDR3 end, so that end is filled in from the germline J gene. This chain joins TRBV28 and TRBJ2-7, with 10 nucleotides matching TRBD2. CDR3 length equals 13 residues. J gave up 5 bases and V 2 bases, and 0 bases lay outside the gene matches. The germline CDR1 and CDR2 sequences are MDHEN and SYDVKM. The chain's CDR3 is CASSLTSGDEQYF. CDR3 DNA (partial): TGTGCCAGCAGTTTAACTAGCGGGGACGAG.

Of note for this clone: The CDR3 extends 3 residues past the end of the read, so its final part is completed from the germline J gene. This chain connects TRBV5-1 to TRBJ1-3; the D gene is possibly TRBD1 (6 bases). CDR3 length equals 14 residues. In germline, CDR1 is SGHRS, CDR2 YFSETQ. V lost 4 bases to trimming and J lost 2 bases, with 10 bases between them. CDR3 DNA (partial): TGCGCCAGCAGCGACGACAGGACTGGAAACACC. Protein: CASSDDRTGNT. The CDR3 as a whole reads CASSDDRTGNTIYF.

With respect to this clone: The read is 3 residues too short to cover the CDR3 end, so that end is filled in from the germline J gene. The chain has TRBV5-1 and TRBJ2-7, with TRBD2 matching 10 bases. Trimming removed 2 bases from V and 0 bases from J; junction bases left unmatched: 5. The CDR3 consists of 16 residues. Germline CDR1 and CDR2: SGHRS and YFSETQ. The part of the CDR3 DNA that was read is TGCGCCAGCAGCTTCCTTAGCGGGGGGCCCTCCTACGAG. As protein: CASSFLSGGPSYE. The full CDR3 protein is CASSFLSGGPSYEQYF. The whole variable domain, remainder taken from reference TRBV5-1 and TRBJ2-7, is KAGVTQTPRYLIKTRGQQVTLSCSPISGHRSVSWYQQTPGQGLQFLFEYFSETQRNKGNFPGRFSGRQFSNSRSEMNVSTLELGDSALYLCASSFLSGGPSYEQYFGPGTRLTVT.

Regarding this clone: The germline gene is not matched at one end of the junction; a read error may be the cause. The read ends 3 residues shy of where the CDR3 ends; the end is completed using the germline J gene. The chain has TRBV7-6 and TRBJ1-2; 9 nucleotides agree with TRBD1. CDR1 and CDR2 (germline): SGHVS, FNYEAQ. CDR3 size: 15 residues. The CDR3 loop reads CATSSPGQGNYGYTF. Incomplete CDR3 DNA: TGTGCCACCAGCTCCCCGGGACAGGGTAACTATGGC.

Note on this clone: The CDR3 is cut off 3 residues early in the read; its end comes from the germline J gene. J is TRBJ1-4 and V is TRBV20-1; possible D gene TRBD1, 6 bases. From germline, CDR1 is DFQATT and CDR2 SNEGSKA (reference sequence). The germline V and J ends were trimmed by 0 bases and 8 bases, with 16 bases remaining between them. This CDR3 comprises 15 residues. The CDR3 sequence: CSARDGGRGGEKLFF. CDR3 DNA, as far as it was read: TGCAGTGCTAGAGATGGGGGCAGGGGTGGGGAAAAA.

A word on this clone: The CDR3 goes on 3 residues after the read ends, and that part is filled in from the germline J gene. This sequence joins TRBV7-9 and TRBJ1-3, with D uncertain. The V and J ends lost 2 bases and 4 bases respectively, with 9 bases between them. CDR3 length: 14 residues. Germline V lookup: CDR1 SEHNR, CDR2 FQNEAQ (reference sequence). The CDR3 is CASSLRVVGNTIYF. CDR3 DNA, as far as it was read: TGTGCCAGCAGCTTACGGGTGGTAGGAAACACC.

The DNA read from the CDR3 is TGCGCCAGCAGCTTGGGGGGCCGGGCAGATACG. Residues: CASSLGGRADT. The CDR3 in its entirety is CASSLGGRADTQYF. J is TRBJ2-3 and V is TRBV5-1; the D gene is possibly TRBD1 (5 bases). Coverage ceases 3 residues before the CDR3 finishes, and the germline J gene fills in the end. The germline V and J ends were trimmed by 0 bases and 4 bases, with 9 bases remaining between them. Germline V lookup: CDR1 SGHRS, CDR2 YFSETQ. CDR3 length equals 14 residues.

To note about this clone: The read terminates 3 residues ahead of where the CDR3 ends, so the germline J gene completes it. The rearrangement uses TRBV20-1 and TRBJ2-1; weak D call: TRBD1 (6 bases). Germline loops: CDR1 DFQATT, CDR2 SNEGSKA (reference sequence). The length of the CDR3 is 13 residues. Trimming took off 6 bases at V and 9 bases at J, with 18 bases between the two ends. The CDR3 DNA, read in part, is TGCAGTGCCAAGGGGGATGCAGGGACTGAG. Amino acids: CSAKGDAGTE. The whole CDR3 reads CSAKGDAGTEQFF.

Worth noting for this clone: Read sequence stops 3 residues before the CDR3 end, and the germline J gene provides the missing end. This chain links TRBV7-2 with TRBJ2-1; TRBD1 matches 8 bases. V gave up 8 bases and J gave up 8 bases; unmatched junction bases: 14. CDR1 and CDR2 (germline): SGHTA, FQGNSA. CDR3 length: 15 amino acids. Partial CDR3 DNA: TGTGCCAGCGGAGAACAGGGGGAATTTAGCGATGAG. Its protein product is CASGEQGEFSDE. In full, the CDR3 is CASGEQGEFSDEQFF.

Note on this clone: The read is 3 residues too short to cover the CDR3 end, so that end is filled in from the germline J gene. V gene TRBV4-1 combines with J gene TRBJ2-1; D is unresolved. V was clipped by 3 bases and J by 0 bases, with 12 bases between them. Germline loops: CDR1 MGHRA, CDR2 YSYEKL. CDR3 length: 16 amino acids. The CDR3 spells CASSQVDMVSYNEQFF. The CDR3 DNA, read in part, is TGCGCCAGCAGCCAGGTCGACATGGTCTCCTACAATGAG.

Worth noting for this clone: The read is 3 residues too short to cover the CDR3 end, so that end is filled in from the germline J gene. This chain uses TRBV6-2 or TRBV6-3 with TRBJ1-4; TRBD1 agrees at 7 bases. Germline V gene data show CDR1 as MNHEY and CDR2 as SVGEGT. The V and J ends lost 8 bases and 4 bases, in that order; junction bases with no gene match: 4. The CDR3 length is 13 residues. CDR3 sequence: CASLRDSNEKLFF. Incomplete CDR3 DNA: TGTGCCAGCCTTCGGGACAGTAATGAAAAA.

In the case of this clone: The DNA ends 3 residues before the CDR3 does, and the rest of the CDR3 is filled in from the germline J gene. This chain links TRBV19 with TRBJ1-5; 9 bases fit TRBD1. Losses at the gene ends were 3 bases for V and 4 bases for J; bases not matched to a gene: 7. The length of the CDR3 is 16 residues. The germline V gene encodes CDR1 LNHDA and CDR2 SQIVND (reference sequence). The DNA read from the CDR3 is TGTGCCAGTAGTATTTTGGGGACAGGGACAAATCAGCCC. It is translated as CASSILGTGTNQP. The full CDR3 is CASSILGTGTNQPQHF.

About this clone: With the read ending 3 residues before the CDR3 end, the germline J gene is used to fill in that end. The chain couples TRBV12-5 to TRBJ2-2, with D possibly called TRBD1 or TRBD2 (5 bases each). Germline-derived CDR1 and CDR2 are LGHNT and FRNRAP. V gave up 1 base and J gave up 6 bases, with 18 bases separating them. The CDR3 consists of 17 residues. The CDR3 here is CASGLGRGAHYAGELFF. Partial CDR3 DNA: TGTGCTAGTGGTTTGGGGAGAGGGGCGCATTACGCCGGGGAG.

Turning to this clone: The CDR3 is cut off 3 residues early in the read; its end comes from the germline J gene. This sequence joins TRBV9 and TRBJ2-7; 13 nucleotides match TRBD2. Germline-derived CDR1 and CDR2 are SGDLS and YYNGEE. The V gene end was trimmed by 4 bases and the J gene end by 2 bases; junction bases not matched to a gene: 3. The CDR3 is 15 residues long. The CDR3 sequence: CASSLTSGGAYEQYF. CDR3 DNA, as far as it was read: TGTGCCAGCAGCCTTACTAGCGGGGGGGCCTACGAG.

In regard to this clone: With the read ending 3 residues before the CDR3 end, the germline J gene is used to fill in that end. The V and J genes are TRBV20-1 and TRBJ1-2, with 10 bases identical to TRBD1. The ends lost 5 bases at V and 7 bases at J; junction bases unmatched: 7. Germline V gene data show CDR1 as DFQATT and CDR2 as SNEGSKA (reference sequence). The CDR3 contains 13 residues. CDR3 DNA (partial): TGCAGTGCTGAGAGGGGACAGGGGACTGGC. It codes for CSAERGQGTG. The whole CDR3 reads CSAERGQGTGYTF.